The 9 T cell receptor beta chains in this list originate from one sample, sequenced in a study of T-cell memory formation after mild COVID-19. TCRdb recomputed calls from the 5' RACE reads with MiXCR, one row per CDR3 protein. This sample has fewer than 40,000 distinct CDR3 sequences, with around 7.7% found just once. What was sequenced was PBMCs or a T cell subset sorted from them (not recorded which). The receptors were gathered from a man aged 18 to 35 who had mild COVID-19 (a few samples of this study predate the infection). Cell type and time point are not known.

This clonotype is judged medium-sized. This rearrangement joins TRBV6-1 to TRBJ2-5, with 11 positions matching TRBD2. The J segment lost 4 bases and the V segment lost 2 bases, leaving 3 bases of the junction unmatched. Germline V gene data show CDR1 as MNHNS and CDR2 as SASEGT. This CDR3 region has 15 residues. CDR3 coding DNA: TGTGCCAGCAGTGAATTAGCGGGGGGGCCAGAGACCCAGTACTTC. Translated, it gives CASSELAGGPETQYF.

CDR3 coding DNA: TGTGCCAGCAGCAGGGACAGGGACCGCAAAAACATTCAGTACTTC. It translates to CASSRDRDRKNIQYF. This rearrangement joins TRBV6-5 to TRBJ2-4; TRBD1 agrees at 9 bases. This CDR3 is built from 15 residues. Germline CDR1 is MNHEY and CDR2 is SVGAGI. Trimming took 6 bases from V and 3 from J; bases not matched to a gene: 6.

This clonotype was detected many times. This chain uses TRBV24-1 with TRBJ2-1; 9 nucleotides agree with TRBD2. Germline assignment: CDR1 KGHDR and CDR2 SFDVKD. The V and J ends lost 5 bases and 3 bases, in that order; junction bases with no gene match: 7. The CDR3 has 16 residues. CDR3 coding DNA: TGTGCCACCAGTGGCAATAGCGGGGGAGACTACAATGAGCAGTTCTTC. It encodes CATSGNSGGDYNEQFF.

This clonotype was seen a handful of times. The rearrangement links TRBV6-5 to TRBJ1-3; D not certain. The germline V and J ends were trimmed by 6 bases and 0 bases, with 3 bases remaining between them. Germline CDR1 and CDR2: MNHEY and SVGAGI. The CDR3 sequence is 12 residues long. CDR3 nucleotide sequence: TGTGCCAGCAGCGACTCTGGAAACACCATATATTTT. This sequence encodes CASSDSGNTIYF.

The sample holds many counts of this clonotype. V is TRBV24-1 and J is TRBJ2-7; no clear D gene. The CDR3 is 16 amino acids. Germline assignment: CDR1 KGHDR and CDR2 SFDVKD. The V gene lost 4 bases and the J gene lost 3 bases, with 18 bases spanning the gap. As DNA, the CDR3 is TGTGCCACCAGTGACCCCCGACGGAGAGGATTCTACGAGCAGTACTTC. Residues: CATSDPRRRGFYEQYF.

This clonotype was picked up many times. The rearrangement joins TRBV20-1 to TRBJ2-7, with no clear D. The germline V gene encodes CDR1 DFQATT and CDR2 SNEGSKA (reference sequence). The CDR3 sequence is 11 residues long. The ends were cut back, 2 bases at V and 4 bases at J, with 6 bases in the middle. In nucleotides, the CDR3 is TGCAGTGCTAGAAATAATTACGAGCAGTACGTC. This translates into CSARNNYEQYV.

This clonotype came up many times. The chain links TRBV7-3 to TRBJ1-1; the match to TRBD1 covers 8 bases. CDR3 size: 14 residues. V dropped 5 bases and J dropped 4; count of bases not matched to a gene: 6. The germline CDR1 and CDR2 sequences are SGHTA and FQGTGA. CDR3 nucleotide sequence: TGTGCCAGCAGCCTGACAGGGGTGAGCACTGAAGCTTTCTTT. Translated, it gives CASSLTGVSTEAFF.

V and J are TRBV7-3 and TRBJ2-3; the D gene is possibly TRBD1 (6 bases). This CDR3 contains 16 residues. CDR1 and CDR2 (germline): SGHTA, FQGTGA. The V and J ends lost 0 bases and 5 bases respectively, with 15 bases between them. The CDR3 region has the DNA TGTGCCAGCAGCTTAACGGCTACCTTACAGGGAGATACGCAGTATTTT. Residues: CASSLTATLQGDTQYF.

This clonotype ranks as large. The J gene is TRBJ2-1, the V gene TRBV5-4; perhaps TRBD2 as D (6 bases). The CDR3 is 15 amino acids. The V gene's germline CDR1 is SGHNT and CDR2 YYREEE (reference sequence). Trimming stripped 0 bases from V and 4 bases from J, with 11 bases between. The CDR3 coding sequence is TGTGCCAGCAGCTTGGATGGGACTTCGTACAATGAGCAGTTCTTC. Translation: CASSLDGTSYNEQFF.